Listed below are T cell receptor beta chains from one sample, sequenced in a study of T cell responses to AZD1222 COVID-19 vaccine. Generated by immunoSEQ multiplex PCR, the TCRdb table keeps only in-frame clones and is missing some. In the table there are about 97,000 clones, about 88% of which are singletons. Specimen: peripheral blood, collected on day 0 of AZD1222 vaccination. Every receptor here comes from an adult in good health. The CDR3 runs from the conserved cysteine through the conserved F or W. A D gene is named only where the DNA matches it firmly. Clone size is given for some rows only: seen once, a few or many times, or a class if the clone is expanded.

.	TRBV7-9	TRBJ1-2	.	TGTGCCAGCAGCCGAGGGCCCCGGCATGGCTACACCTTC	CASSRGPRHGYTF
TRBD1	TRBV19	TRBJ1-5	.	TGTGCCAGTAGTATCGCGACAGGGTCCAATAGCAATCAGCCCCAGCATTTT	CASSIATGSNSNQPQHF
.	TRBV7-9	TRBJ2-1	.	TGTGCCAGCAGCGCAGTCGGGGGGCGCTCCTACAATGAGCAGTTCTTC	CASSAVGGRSYNEQFF
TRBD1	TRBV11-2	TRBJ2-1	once	TGTGCCAGCAGCTTTCTCCCGGGACAGGGGAGCGATGAGCAGTTCTTC	CASSFLPGQGSDEQFF
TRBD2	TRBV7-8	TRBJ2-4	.	TGTGCCAGCAGCGCTCTAGCGGGGGGGCCAGCCAAAAACATTCAGTACTTC	CASSALAGGPAKNIQYF
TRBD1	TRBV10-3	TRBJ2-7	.	TGTGCCATCAGGGATACCGGGACAGGGGGGTCCTACGAGCAGTACTTC	CAIRDTGTGGSYEQYF
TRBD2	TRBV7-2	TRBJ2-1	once	TGTGCCAGCAGCCTAGCGGGGGGCGTGGATGAGCAGTTCTTC	CASSLAGGVDEQFF
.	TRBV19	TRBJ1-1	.	TGTGCCAGTAGTAAGATCGTCGGAGAAGCTTTCTTT	CASSKIVGEAFF
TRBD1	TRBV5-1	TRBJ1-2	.	TGCGCCAGCAGCGGACAGGGACCTTATGGCTATGGCTACACCTTC	CASSGQGPYGYGYTF
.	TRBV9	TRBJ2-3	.	TGTGCCAGCAGGAAAGGGGGGGGAGCCACAGATACGCAGTATTTT	CASRKGGGATDTQYF
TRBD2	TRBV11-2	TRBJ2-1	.	TGTGCCAGCGGTAAGGAGCCCGGGAGGGTCCAGTTCTTC	CASGKEPGRVQFF
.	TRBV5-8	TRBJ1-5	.	TGTGCCAGCAGCTTTGGCACCTACAATCAGCCCCAGCATTTT	CASSFGTYNQPQHF
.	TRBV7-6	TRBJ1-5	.	TGTGCCAGCAGCTTGGGTGGCAGGGGCAATCAGCCCCAGCATTTT	CASSLGGRGNQPQHF
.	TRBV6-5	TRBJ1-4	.	TGTGCCAGCAGTTACTCGGGGGTTGGTGAAAAACTGTTTTTT	CASSYSGVGEKLFF
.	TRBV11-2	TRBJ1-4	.	TGTGCCAGCAGCTTAGATCCTTCGAGGGTTGAAAAACTGTTTTTT	CASSLDPSRVEKLFF
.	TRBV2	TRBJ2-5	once	TGTGCCAGCAGTGAAGCGATAACCGATTGGGGTTTACAGACCCAGTACTTC	CASSEAITDWGLQTQYF
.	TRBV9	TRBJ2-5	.	TGTGCCAGCAGCGCTAGCAGAACCGAGACCCAGTACTTC	CASSASRTETQYF
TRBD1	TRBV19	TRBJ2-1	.	TGTGCCAGTAGTATCGACAGGGGCCGTACCAATGAGCAGTTCTTC	CASSIDRGRTNEQFF
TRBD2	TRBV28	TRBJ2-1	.	TGTGCCAGCAGTTGGACTAGCGGGGGGACAGACAATGAGCAGTTCTTC	CASSWTSGGTDNEQFF
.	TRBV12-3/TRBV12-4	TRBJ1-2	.	TGTGCCAGCAGACCGGGACAAGGGCATGGCTACACCTTC	CASRPGQGHGYTF
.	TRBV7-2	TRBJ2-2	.	TGTGCCAGCAGCCTAAATTGGAACACCGGGGAGCTGTTTTTT	CASSLNWNTGELFF
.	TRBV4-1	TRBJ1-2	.	TGCGCCAGCAGCCAAGAATCGGGGGTGGGAACTAATGGCTACACCTTC	CASSQESGVGTNGYTF
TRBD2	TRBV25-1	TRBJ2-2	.	TGTGCCAGCAGTGCCCCGGGACTAGCGGCCACCGGGGAGCTGTTTTTT	CASSAPGLAATGELFF
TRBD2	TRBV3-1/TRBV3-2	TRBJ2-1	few	TGTGCCAGCAGCGGACGCGCGGGGGGGTACTACAATGAGCAGTTCTTC	CASSGRAGGYYNEQFF
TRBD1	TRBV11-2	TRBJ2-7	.	TGTGCCAGCAGCTTAACCTCCCCATGGACAGGGGCCTACGAGCAGTACTTC	CASSLTSPWTGAYEQYF
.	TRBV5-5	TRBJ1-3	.	TGTGCCAGCAGCCCCCGGTTCGATTCCCGAAACACCATATATTTT	CASSPRFDSRNTIYF
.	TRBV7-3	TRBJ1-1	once	TGTGCCAGCAGCTTAAGTTGGAACACTGAAGCTTTCTTT	CASSLSWNTEAFF
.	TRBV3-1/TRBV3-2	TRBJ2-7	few	TGTGCCAGCAGCGAAGGAGTAGGCCGGGTTCGATCCTACGAGCAGTACTTC	CASSEGVGRVRSYEQYF
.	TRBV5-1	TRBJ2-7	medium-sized	TGCGCCAGCAGCTTGGAAGGTCTGGGCCCCTACGAGCAGTACTTC	CASSLEGLGPYEQYF
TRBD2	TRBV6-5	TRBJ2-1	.	TGTGCCAGCAGCCCCGCGGGGGGGGCCGTGTATGAGCAGTTCTTC	CASSPAGGAVYEQFF
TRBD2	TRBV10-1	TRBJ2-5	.	TGCGCCAGCTACCGGGACGTAAGATTCGGACTAGCGGGGGAGTCCGGGGAGACCCAGTACTTC	CASYRDVRFGLAGESGETQYF
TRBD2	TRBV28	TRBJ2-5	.	TGTGCCAGCAGCTACGAACTAGCGGGGGAAGAGACCCAGTACTTC	CASSYELAGEETQYF
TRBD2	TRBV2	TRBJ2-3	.	TGTGCCAGCAGTGAAACTGGGTCTAGCGGGGCCACAGATACGCAGTATTTT	CASSETGSSGATDTQYF
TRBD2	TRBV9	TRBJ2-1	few	TGTGCCAGCAGCGTCCCCCAGAGCGGGGGTGAGGATGAGCAGTTCTTC	CASSVPQSGGEDEQFF
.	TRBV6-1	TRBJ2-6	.	TGTGCCAGCAGTGAAGGGCTCCTTTTCCCCTCTGGGGCCAACGTCCTGACTTTC	CASSEGLLFPSGANVLTF
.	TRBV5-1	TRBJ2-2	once	TGCGCCAGCAGCTTGGTTGGGGTCGGCACCGGGGAGCTGTTTTTT	CASSLVGVGTGELFF
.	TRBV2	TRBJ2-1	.	TGTGCCAGCAGTGAAGGGGGGCGGAATGAGCAGTTCTTC	CASSEGGRNEQFF